These 32 T cell receptor beta chains originate from one sample sequenced in a study of OX40 agonist ivuxolimab in advanced cancers. The data were produced by immunoSEQ multiplex PCR, yet TCRdb's version contains in-frame clones alone and is incomplete. Altogether tens of thousands of clones are present, approximately 86% being singletons, with the ten largest covering 0.9% to 1.2%. The material was CD4+ or CD8+ T cells sorted from blood, obtained in a trial of the OX40 agonist ivuxolimab. The source of these receptors is an adult with an advanced solid tumor such as melanoma, head and neck, liver or kidney cancer.

The V call is TRBV4-3, the J call TRBJ1-2; TRBD1 aligns across 8 bases. Germline V lookup: CDR1 LGHNA, CDR2 YSLEER. The CDR3 has 16 amino acids. V shed 1 base, J shed 5 bases, and the junction held 9 bases outside the gene matches. As DNA, the CDR3 is TGCGCCAGCAGCCAAGTTCAGGGGGCGCGGGATTATGGCTACACCTTC. The encoded protein is CASSQVQGARDYGYTF.

The sample holds one count of this clone. The chain joins TRBV7-9 to TRBJ2-1, with 10 bases aligning to TRBD2. V trimming: 1 base; J trimming: 6 bases; junction bases outside the gene matches: 3. This CDR3 contains 15 residues. Germline values: CDR1 SEHNR, CDR2 FQNEAQ (reference sequence). The CDR3 nucleotides read TGTGCCAGCAGCTTAGGGGCTAGCGGGAGCAATGAGCAGTTCTTC. Protein product: CASSLGASGSNEQFF. The full variable domain, completed using reference TRBV7-9 and TRBJ2-1, is DTGVSQNPRHKITKRGQNVTFRCDPISEHNRLYWYRQTLGQGPEFLTYFQNEAQLEKSRLLSDRFSAERPKGSFSTLEIQRTEQGDSAMYLCASSLGASGSNEQFFGPGTRLTVL.

The V gene is TRBV11-2, the J gene TRBJ2-3, with 10 bases matching TRBD2. Trimming removed 3 bases from V and 4 bases from J; junction bases left unmatched: 10. Germline V CDR1 and CDR2: SGHAT, FQNNGV. The CDR3 length is 17 residues. CDR3 in amino acids: CASSFYIRTSGPDTQYF. The CDR3 region has the DNA TGTGCCAGCAGCTTTTATATCAGGACTAGCGGCCCAGATACGCAGTATTTT.

This clone was counted between two and nine times. The V gene is TRBV15, the J gene TRBJ2-5; D might be TRBD2 (5 bases). Trimming stripped 1 base from V and 9 bases from J, with 18 bases between. The CDR3 runs 15 residues. Germline assignment: CDR1 LNHNV and CDR2 YYDKDF (reference sequence). CDR3 coding DNA: TGTGCCACCAGCAGAGTACGGTCCGGGTCGGAGGCCCAGTACTTC. This encodes CATSRVRSGSEAQYF.

The V gene is TRBV18, the J gene TRBJ1-1, with D uncertain. This CDR3 spans 11 amino acids. V was pared by 5 bases and J by 7 bases, with 8 bases between. Germline V gene sequence: CDR1 KGHSH, CDR2 LQKENI. The DNA for the CDR3 is TGTGCCAGCTCATCACAAAGTGAAGCTTTCTTT. Translating it yields CASSSQSEAFF.

V gene TRBV2 combines with J gene TRBJ1-5; unclear D gene. Germline values: CDR1 SNHLY, CDR2 FYNNEI. V lost 6 bases to trimming and J lost 1 base, with 7 bases between them. The CDR3 extends over 13 amino acids. The CDR3 DNA reads TGTGCCAGCAGGGCAGAGAGCAATCAGCCCCAGCATTTT. The encoded protein is CASRAESNQPQHF.

The chain links TRBV30 to TRBJ2-1, with a tentative D call TRBD2 (6 bases). Trimming took 1 base from V and 4 from J, leaving 20 bases between them. The CDR3 covers 17 residues. Germline V gives CDR1 GTSNPN, CDR2 SVGIG (reference sequence). Here the CDR3 DNA reads TGTGCCTGGAGTGCTCCCCGGGGTAGCGGATTGTACAATGAGCAGTTCTTC. It is translated as CAWSAPRGSGLYNEQFF. Based on the CDR3 plus reference TRBV30 and TRBJ2-1, the full variable domain is SQTIHQWPATLVQPVGSPLSLECTVEGTSNPNLYWYRQAAGRGLQLLFYSVGIGQISSEVPQNLSASRPQDRQFILSSKKLLLSDSGFYLCAWSAPRGSGLYNEQFFGPGTRLTVL.

V and J are TRBV29-1 and TRBJ1-1; D not certain. This CDR3 spans 12 amino acids. Trimming took 3 bases from V and 3 from J, leaving 8 bases between them. The germline V gene has CDR1 SQVTM and CDR2 ANQGSEA. The DNA of the CDR3 is TGCAGCGTTGAGCTTTCAGACACTGAAGCTTTCTTT. This encodes CSVELSDTEAFF. Looking up the rest from reference TRBV29-1 and TRBJ1-1 gives the full variable domain: SAVISQKPSRDICQRGTSLTIQCQVDSQVTMMFWYRQQPGQSLTLIATANQGSEATYESGFVIDKFPISRPNLTFSTLTVSNMSPEDSSIYLCSVELSDTEAFFGQGTRLTVV.

Concerning this clone: One end of the junction varies from germline; a read error may be responsible. The chain has TRBV19 and TRBJ2-5; 7 bases align to TRBD2. The germline V gene has CDR1 LNHDA and CDR2 SQIVND (reference sequence). The CDR3 sequence is 16 residues long. The CDR3 loop reads CASSISGRAVGEAQYF. The CDR3 DNA is TGTGCCAGTAGTATCAGTGGGAGGGCCGTGGGAGAGGCCCAGTACTTC.

The chain carries TRBV7-8 and TRBJ1-3; D is ambiguous. Germline CDR1 is SGHVS and CDR2 is FQNEAQ. The CDR3 loop spans 12 amino acids. Trimming cost V 2 bases and J 3 bases, with 2 bases left between them. CDR3 in DNA: TGTGCCAGCAGCTTAAGTGGAAACACCATATATTTT. Its translation: CASSLSGNTIYF.

J is TRBJ1-4 and V is TRBV2; D remains unclear. The CDR3 is 13 amino acids. Per the germline V gene, CDR1 is SNHLY and CDR2 is FYNNEI. V lost 7 bases, J lost 1 base, and 7 bases lay in between. The CDR3: CASKEETNEKLFF. The DNA for the CDR3 is TGTGCCAGCAAGGAAGAAACTAATGAAAAACTGTTTTTT.

This chain joins TRBV7-2 and TRBJ1-2; possible D gene TRBD1, 6 bases. The germline V and J ends were trimmed by 4 bases and 2 bases, with 14 bases remaining between them. The germline CDR1 and CDR2 sequences are SGHTA and FQGNSA. This CDR3 is built from 15 residues. Here the CDR3 reads CASSSSGAANYGYTF. CDR3 coding DNA: TGTGCCAGCAGCTCTTCGGGGGCGGCGAACTATGGCTACACCTTC.

The chain employs TRBV9 and TRBJ1-6; no firm D call. Trimming removed 0 bases at V and 10 bases at J, with 8 bases between. CDR3 length: 13 amino acids. Germline values: CDR1 SGDLS, CDR2 YYNGEE. The CDR3 bases are TGTGCCAGCAGCGTAGCGACGGCATCACCCCTCCACTTT. Protein product: CASSVATASPLHF.

This clone has only one observation. The chain employs TRBV9 and TRBJ1-1; tentative D call: TRBD1 (5 bases). Germline CDR1 reads SGDLS; CDR2 reads YYNGEE. The CDR3 consists of 17 residues. Trimming took off 3 bases at V and 0 bases at J, with 18 bases between the two ends. CDR3 DNA sequence: TGTGCCAGCAGCGCTGCCCCGGGACGTACCCTGAACACTGAAGCTTTCTTT. Residues: CASSAAPGRTLNTEAFF.

V usage is TRBV6-1 and J usage is TRBJ2-1; 14 bases are shared with TRBD2. Per the germline V gene, CDR1 is MNHNS and CDR2 is SASEGT. Losses at the gene ends were 2 bases for V and 8 bases for J; bases not matched to a gene: 5. The CDR3 sequence is 16 residues long. CDR3 in amino acids: CASSEPGLAGGYEQFF. The CDR3 coding sequence is TGTGCCAGCAGTGAACCCGGACTAGCGGGAGGTTATGAGCAGTTCTTC.

The chain links TRBV7-2 to TRBJ2-6, with 7 nucleotides matching TRBD1. This CDR3 spans 14 amino acids. Per germline, CDR1 SGHTA and CDR2 FQGNSA. V lost 3 bases to trimming and J lost 15 bases; unmatched junction nucleotides: 11. The CDR3 DNA is TGTGCCAGCAGCTTGGGGACAGCCTACGCCGACCTGACTTTC. It translates to CASSLGTAYADLTF.

The genes are TRBV28 and TRBJ1-5; D gene unclear. This CDR3 is 12 amino acids long. Trimming pared 6 bases from V and 5 bases from J, leaving 8 bases between. The V gene's germline CDR1 is MDHEN and CDR2 SYDVKM. The CDR3 nucleotides are TGTGCCAGCAGCCGAGGGTATCAGCCCCAGCATTTT. As protein: CASSRGYQPQHF.

The rearrangement links TRBV2 to TRBJ2-4, with D possibly being TRBD1 (6 bases). V dropped 7 bases and J dropped 6 bases, with 13 bases sitting between them. The CDR3 is made up of 13 amino acids. Germline lookup yields CDR1 SNHLY and CDR2 FYNNEI. The DNA of the CDR3 is TGTGCCAGCACGACAGGCCCAAGAAACATTCAGTACTTC. Its translation: CASTTGPRNIQYF. Based on the CDR3 plus reference TRBV2 and TRBJ2-4, the full variable domain is EPEVTQTPSHQVTQMGQEVILRCVPISNHLYFYWYRQILGQKVEFLVSFYNNEISEKSEIFDDQFSVERPDGSNFTLKIRSTKLEDSAMYFCASTTGPRNIQYFGAGTRLSVL.

This clone was found once. The rearrangement uses TRBV9 and TRBJ1-1; possibly TRBD1 for D (5 bases). Germline V CDR1 and CDR2: SGDLS, YYNGEE. This CDR3 spans 14 amino acids. The V end was cut by 1 base, the J end by 1 base, with 8 bases between. CDR3 DNA: TGTGCCAGCAGCGTAAGACAGACGAACACTGAAGCTTTCTTT. Translated: CASSVRQTNTEAFF.

By proportion, this clone is medium-sized. The chain employs TRBV7-6 and TRBJ2-2; D ambiguous. CDR1 and CDR2 (germline): SGHVS, FNYEAQ. V shed 2 bases and J shed 6 bases, with 22 bases lying between them. CDR3 size: 18 residues. CDR3: CASSLNPSGDRVSGELFF. CDR3 bases: TGTGCCAGCAGCTTAAACCCCTCTGGTGACCGAGTTTCCGGGGAGCTGTTTTTT. Looking up the rest from reference TRBV7-6 and TRBJ2-2 gives the full variable domain: GAGVSQSPRYKVTKRGQDVALRCDPISGHVSLYWYRQALGQGPEFLTYFNYEAQQDKSGLPNDRFSAERPEGSISTLTIQRTEQRDSAMYRCASSLNPSGDRVSGELFFGEGSRLTVL.

This sequence joins TRBV28 and TRBJ1-2; D unclear. Between the trimmed V and J ends, which lost 6 bases and 5 bases, there was a span of 19 bases. The CDR3 loop spans 15 amino acids. Germline V CDR1 and CDR2: MDHEN, SYDVKM. CDR3 sequence: CASSLDFLSPYGYTF. The CDR3 DNA sequence: TGTGCCAGCAGCCTGGACTTCCTTTCGCCATATGGCTACACCTTC.

V usage is TRBV6-5 and J usage is TRBJ2-3, with TRBD2 as a possible D gene (5 bases). Deletions cut 0 bases from V and 3 bases from J, with 10 bases between. Per germline, CDR1 MNHEY and CDR2 SVGAGI. The CDR3 extends over 15 amino acids. The CDR3 loop reads CASSYSAEGTDTQYF. The CDR3 bases are TGTGCCAGCAGTTACTCGGCCGAGGGTACAGATACGCAGTATTTT.

The V and J genes are TRBV5-1 and TRBJ2-3; 12 nucleotides agree with TRBD1. The J segment lost 4 bases and the V segment lost 2 bases, leaving 5 bases of the junction unmatched. This CDR3 contains 16 residues. Germline V gene sequence: CDR1 SGHRS, CDR2 YFSETQ. Here the CDR3 DNA reads TGCGCCAGCAGCTTCCCGGGACAGGGGGCCGCAGATACGCAGTATTTT. Its protein is CASSFPGQGAADTQYF.

Here the CDR3 reads CASTGDSRLAFF. The DNA for the CDR3 is TGTGCCAGCACTGGGGACAGCCGTTTGGCTTTCTTT. The chain carries TRBV6-5 and TRBJ1-1; TRBD1 aligns across 7 bases. V trimming: 7 bases; J trimming: 11 bases; junction bases outside the gene matches: 10. Germline V gene sequence: CDR1 MNHEY, CDR2 SVGAGI. The CDR3 length is 12 residues.

This chain uses TRBV2 with TRBJ1-3, with D perhaps TRBD1 (5 bases). The CDR3 covers 15 residues. Trimming cost V 5 bases and J 0 bases, with 11 bases left between them. Per germline, CDR1 SNHLY and CDR2 FYNNEI. This CDR3 is CASSTQASSGNTIYF. The CDR3 DNA reads as TGTGCCAGCAGTACACAGGCCTCCTCTGGAAACACCATATATTTT.

The table lists this clone with a count of one. V is TRBV5-4 and J is TRBJ1-6, with unresolved D. The germline gives CDR1 SGHNT, CDR2 YYREEE (reference sequence). V gave up 0 bases and J gave up 6 bases, with 4 bases separating them. The length of the CDR3 is 13 residues. The CDR3 spells CASSLGFNSPLHF. CDR3 DNA: TGTGCCAGCAGCTTGGGGTTTAATTCACCCCTCCACTTT.

This clone was seen a handful of times. Within the sample, other DNA sequences also encode this same CDR3. The chain combines TRBV19 with TRBJ2-5; D call uncertain. Trimming pared 3 bases from V and 5 bases from J, leaving 4 bases between. This CDR3 comprises 11 residues. Germline V gives CDR1 LNHDA, CDR2 SQIVND (reference sequence). CDR3 protein: CASSIRETQYF. The CDR3 coding sequence is TGTGCCAGTAGTATTCGGGAGACCCAGTACTTC.

This chain joins TRBV5-4 and TRBJ1-1; D is perhaps TRBD1 (6 bases). The germline V gene has CDR1 SGHNT and CDR2 YYREEE (reference sequence). This CDR3 has 15 residues. Trimming took 0 bases from V and 4 from J, leaving 13 bases between them. The CDR3 region has the DNA TGTGCCAGCAGCTTGGCATCCAACAGGGTCACTGAAGCTTTCTTT. Its protein product is CASSLASNRVTEAFF.

V gene TRBV28 combines with J gene TRBJ1-2; a possible D gene is TRBD1 (5 bases). Germline loops: CDR1 MDHEN, CDR2 SYDVKM. The CDR3 runs to 14 residues. Trimming left V 8 bases short and J 4 bases short, with 17 bases between. CDR3 bases: TGTGCCAGCGGTCTCCCGGGACGGGGCTATGGCTACACCTTC. Encoded protein: CASGLPGRGYGYTF.

This clone came up a few times. The gene calls are TRBV25-1 and TRBJ2-7, with 8 positions matching TRBD2. The V segment lost 6 bases and the J segment 5 bases; nucleotides outside the gene matches: 0. Germline V gives CDR1 MGHDK, CDR2 SYGVNS. This CDR3 has 11 amino acids. CDR3 in DNA: TGTGCCAGCAGGACTAGCGACGAGCAGTACTTC. Translated: CASRTSDEQYF.

The DNA for the CDR3 is TGTGCCAGTAGAGCCTTCACAGATACGCAGTATTTT. Its translation: CASRAFTDTQYF. The chain links TRBV19 to TRBJ2-3; D unresolved. This CDR3 has 12 residues. Germline V CDR1 and CDR2: LNHDA, SQIVND (reference sequence). The V end was cut by 6 bases, the J end by 2 bases, with 6 bases between.

The chain links TRBV4-3 to TRBJ2-1; 9 bases agree with TRBD1. CDR3 length: 15 amino acids. Germline CDR1 is LGHNA and CDR2 is YSLEER. Trimming took 0 bases from V and 9 from J; bases not matched to a gene: 6. The CDR3 DNA reads as TGCGCCAGCAGCCAAGAGGGACAGGGTTTTGGTGAGCAGTTCTTC. As protein: CASSQEGQGFGEQFF.